This T cell receptor beta chain came from a study of EBV T-cell therapy then PD-1 blockade in nasopharyngeal carcinoma. Time point meaning: 266 days after commencement of treatment, after nivolumab therapy. Stated treatment: AdE1-LMPpoly-expanded autologous EBV-specific T-cell therapy followed by anti-PD-1 nivolumab. Profiling relied on immunoSEQ multiplex PCR, and the TCRdb table lists in-frame clones only, not all of them. The data contain around 20,000 clones, roughly four fifths of them singletons. As regards this clone: The antigen is unknown.

The germline V and J ends were trimmed by 6 bases and 0 bases, with 17 bases remaining between them. CDR3 length: 16 residues. The germline V gene has CDR1 MDHEN and CDR2 SYDVKM. The sequencing here drew on CD8+ T cells from blood, taken at approximately day 260 from a patient whose treatment included autologous EBV-specific T cells and nivolumab. The sequence derives from a man in his forties with nasopharyngeal carcinoma. V and J are TRBV28 and TRBJ2-5, with D possibly being TRBD1 (5 bases). The chain's CDR3 is CASSTPPDRNQETQYF. CDR3 nucleotides: TGTGCCAGCAGCACCCCACCCGACAGAAACCAAGAGACCCAGTACTTC.